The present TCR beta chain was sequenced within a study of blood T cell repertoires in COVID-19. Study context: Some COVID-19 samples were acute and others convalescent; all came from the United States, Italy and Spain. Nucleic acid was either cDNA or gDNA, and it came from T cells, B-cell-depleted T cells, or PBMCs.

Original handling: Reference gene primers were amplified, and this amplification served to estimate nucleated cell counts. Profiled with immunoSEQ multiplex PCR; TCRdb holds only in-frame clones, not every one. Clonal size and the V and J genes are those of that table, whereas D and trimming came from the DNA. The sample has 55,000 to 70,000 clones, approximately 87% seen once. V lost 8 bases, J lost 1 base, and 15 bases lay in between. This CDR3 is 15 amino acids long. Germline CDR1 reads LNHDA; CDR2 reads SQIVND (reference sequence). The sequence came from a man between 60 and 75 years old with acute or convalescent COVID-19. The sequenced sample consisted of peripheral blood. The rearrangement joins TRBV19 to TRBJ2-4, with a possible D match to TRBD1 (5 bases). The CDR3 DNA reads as TGTGCCAGTTCCGACCAGGGCCCTGCCAAAAACATTCAGTACTTC. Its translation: CASSDQGPAKNIQYF. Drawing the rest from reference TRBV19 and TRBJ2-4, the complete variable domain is DGGITQSPKYLFRKEGQNVTLSCEQNLNHDAMYWYRQDPGQGLRLIYYSQIVNDFQKGDIAEGYSVSREKKESFPLTVTSAQKNPTAFYLCASSDQGPAKNIQYFGAGTRLSVL.